This entry lists 18 T cell receptor beta chains sequenced from one sample in a study of CD8+ T cells in alopecia areata. Treatment denoted: oral pan-JAK inhibitor, 5-10 mg twice daily. It was cDNA, reverse transcribed from extracted RNA, that served as the sequencing template. The protocol was immunoSEQ multiplex PCR, while the TCRdb copy is restricted to in-frame clones and leaves out a portion. This table holds fewer than 200,000 clones, 58% found once. Sequenced material: CD4+ T cells sorted from blood, taken at approximately week 56, from a patient treated with tofacitinib. The receptor source for this set is a human donor with alopecia areata.

The CDR3 loop is CASSQPQGRPVTDTQYF. The CDR3 nucleotides read TGCGCCAGCAGTCAACCACAGGGGCGCCCTGTCACAGATACGCAGTATTTT. The chain joins TRBV4-1 to TRBJ2-3; TRBD1 matches at 7 bases. Germline CDR1 reads MGHRA; CDR2 reads YSYEKL. The trim removed 6 bases at V and 2 bases at J, leaving 14 bases unmatched. This CDR3 has 17 amino acids.

This clone has more than one count but fewer than ten. The V and J genes are TRBV5-6 and TRBJ1-5; no clear D. Trimming removed 7 bases from V and 2 bases from J, with 10 bases in between. This CDR3 region has 13 residues. The germline gives CDR1 SGHDT, CDR2 YYEEEE. CDR3 protein: CASSLPGNQPQHF. The CDR3 coding sequence is TGTGCCAGCTCCCTTCCGGGCAATCAGCCCCAGCATTTT.

Here the CDR3 reads CASSFDLEGVGINDYGYTF. DNA of the CDR3: TGTGCCAGCAGTTTTGACCTCGAGGGGGTGGGGATTAATGACTATGGCTACACCTTC. The genes are TRBV28 and TRBJ1-2, with a weak D call TRBD1 (6 bases). Germline CDR1 is MDHEN and CDR2 is SYDVKM. There are 19 residues in the CDR3. Trimming removed 3 bases from V and 3 bases from J, with 26 bases in between.

The chain employs TRBV19 and TRBJ1-2; 9 bases match TRBD1. Per germline, CDR1 LNHDA and CDR2 SQIVND (reference sequence). V shed 5 bases, J shed 8 bases, and the junction held 9 bases outside the gene matches. The CDR3 contains 14 residues. CDR3 region: CASSVPGGTGGYTF. The DNA of the CDR3 is TGTGCCAGTAGTGTCCCAGGGGGGACAGGGGGCTACACCTTC.

The gene calls are TRBV29-1 and TRBJ1-2; D may be TRBD1 (6 bases). Germline loops: CDR1 SQVTM, CDR2 ANQGSEA. Deletions cut 1 base from V and 7 bases from J, with 13 bases between. The CDR3 loop spans 13 amino acids. CDR3 bases: TGCAGCGTTGAAGTGAACCCAGGGGTTGGCTACACCTTC. As protein: CSVEVNPGVGYTF.

The chain joins TRBV29-1 to TRBJ2-5; D is possibly TRBD1 (5 bases). The J call could be wrong; TRBJ2-7 is a better fit for the DNA end. The length of the CDR3 is 11 residues. Germline-derived CDR1 and CDR2 are SQVTM and ANQGSEA. The DNA for the CDR3 is TGCAGCGCCTCGGACATGTACGAGCAGTACTTC. This sequence encodes CSASDMYEQYF.

This clone was seen once. Other DNA sequences within the sample encode an identical CDR3. J is TRBJ2-3 and V is TRBV30; the match to TRBD1 covers 7 bases. The germline gives CDR1 GTSNPN, CDR2 SVGIG (reference sequence). Unmatched junction bases numbered 3, after V lost 2 bases and J lost 1 base. There are 14 residues in the CDR3. CDR3 nucleotide sequence: TGTGCCTGGAGTCGGACAGGAGGCACAGATACGCAGTATTTT. Encoded protein: CAWSRTGGTDTQYF.

The CDR3 region is CASSLEGQLQETQYF. In DNA, the CDR3 is TGTGCCAGCAGCTTGGAGGGACAGCTCCAAGAGACCCAGTACTTC. The V gene is TRBV5-5, the J gene TRBJ2-5, with TRBD1 matching 7 bases. The CDR3 totals 15 residues. Germline CDR1 and CDR2: SGHKS and YYEKEE (reference sequence). Trimming took 0 bases from V and 1 from J; bases not matched to a gene: 3.

The chain uses TRBV2 and TRBJ2-3, with 8 bases aligning to TRBD1. Unmatched junction bases numbered 4, after V lost 6 bases and J lost 2 bases. Germline V CDR1 and CDR2: SNHLY, FYNNEI. The CDR3 loop spans 14 amino acids. CDR3 region: CASSVDRATDTQYF. CDR3 DNA sequence: TGTGCCAGCAGCGTGGACAGGGCCACAGATACGCAGTATTTT.

The rearrangement uses TRBV5-1 and TRBJ1-2; weak D call: TRBD1 (5 bases). Germline CDR1 and CDR2: SGHRS and YFSETQ. CDR3 length: 12 amino acids. V lost 0 bases and J 8 bases, leaving 8 bases between the germline ends. CDR3 amino acids: CASSLAGWGYTF. CDR3 coding DNA: TGCGCCAGCAGCTTGGCAGGGTGGGGCTACACCTTC. Based on the CDR3 plus reference TRBV5-1 and TRBJ1-2, the full variable domain is KAGVTQTPRYLIKTRGQQVTLSCSPISGHRSVSWYQQTPGQGLQFLFEYFSETQRNKGNFPGRFSGRQFSNSRSEMNVSTLELGDSALYLCASSLAGWGYTFGSGTRLTVV.

J is TRBJ1-5 and V is TRBV10-3; tentatively, D is TRBD1 (5 bases). CDR1 and CDR2 from the germline V gene are ENHRY and SYGVKD. With 6 bases removed from V and 0 bases from J, the gap between germline ends came to 12 bases. The CDR3 contains 15 residues. The CDR3 region has the DNA TGTGCCATCAGAAGGGACGGATATAGCAATCAGCCCCAGCATTTT. It is translated as CAIRRDGYSNQPQHF.

The sample holds a few counts of this clone. This chain connects TRBV29-1 to TRBJ2-3, with 9 bases aligning to TRBD1. The V gene end was trimmed by 8 bases and the J gene end by 4 bases; junction bases not matched to a gene: 10. Germline lookup yields CDR1 SQVTM and CDR2 ANQGSEA. This CDR3 spans 14 amino acids. CDR3 DNA: TGCAGCTTCGGCGGGACAGGGTTCGCAGATACGCAGTATTTT. This sequence encodes CSFGGTGFADTQYF.

The chain links TRBV12-5 to TRBJ2-3; 8 bases are shared with TRBD2. After removal of 5 bases from V and 0 bases from J, the junction contained 10 bases not matched to a gene. There are 17 residues in the CDR3. Germline values: CDR1 LGHNT, CDR2 FRNRAP. This chain's CDR3 is CASGLSSGGISTDTQYF. The CDR3 DNA reads TGTGCTAGTGGTCTCTCTTCGGGGGGGATTAGCACAGATACGCAGTATTTT.

This clone has at least ten counts. The chain carries TRBV19 and TRBJ1-2, with 7 bases identical to TRBD1. Germline V gene data show CDR1 as LNHDA and CDR2 as SQIVND (reference sequence). Losses at the gene ends were 6 bases for V and 1 base for J; bases not matched to a gene: 2. This CDR3 region has 13 residues. CDR3 sequence: CASSRQGNYGYTF. The DNA of the CDR3 is TGTGCCAGTAGCCGACAGGGTAACTATGGCTACACCTTC.

The V call is TRBV29-1, the J call TRBJ1-1; 9 positions agree with TRBD1. The CDR3 consists of 13 residues. V lost 6 bases, J lost 3 bases, and 5 bases stayed unmatched. Germline V gene data show CDR1 as SQVTM and CDR2 as ANQGSEA. In nucleotides, the CDR3 is TGCAGCGTGGGACAGGGTCCGGACACTGAAGCTTTCTTT. Protein: CSVGQGPDTEAFF.

In this sample, this clone turned up a few times. The chain links TRBV30 to TRBJ2-5, with D maybe TRBD1 (6 bases). Judging by the DNA end, TRBJ2-7 fits better; the J call may be wrong. The germline CDR1 and CDR2 sequences are GTSNPN and SVGIG (reference sequence). The CDR3 covers 15 residues. CDR3 protein: CAWSDRYRASAEQYF. The CDR3, as DNA: TGTGCCTGGAGTGACCGCTACAGGGCCTCTGCCGAGCAGTACTTC.

The chain uses TRBV30 and TRBJ1-2; D call uncertain. V lost 3 bases and J 1 base, leaving 6 bases between the germline ends. This CDR3 has 12 residues. Germline-derived CDR1 and CDR2 are GTSNPN and SVGIG (reference sequence). The CDR3 protein is CAWRDYNYGYTF. The CDR3 nucleotides are TGTGCCTGGAGAGACTATAACTATGGCTACACCTTC.

J is TRBJ1-6 and V is TRBV27; D not certain. The CDR3 loop spans 14 amino acids. V dropped 8 bases and J dropped 6 bases, with 14 bases sitting between them. The germline gives CDR1 MNHEY, CDR2 SMNVEV (reference sequence). The CDR3 nucleotides read TGTGCCAGCGGCCTCGGGAGTCTTAATTCACCCCTCCACTTT. It is translated as CASGLGSLNSPLHF.